The clone carrying this TCR beta chain was recorded only once. No antigen is known for it. The entry originates in a study of T cell responses to AZD1222 COVID-19 vaccine. Study-wide results and caveats: Unmutated regions of variants are reportedly targeted by nearly half of spike-specific TCRs. There were mostly white British donors and more females than males, and clonal diversity was possibly underestimated.

The data were produced by immunoSEQ multiplex PCR, yet TCRdb's version contains in-frame clones alone and is incomplete. The data show roughly 120,000 clones, 92% seen once. The receptor was isolated from an adult who received the AZD1222 COVID-19 vaccine. The source was peripheral blood, collected 28 days after the second AZD1222 dose.

In DNA, the CDR3 is TGTGCCAGCAGCTTGGCCTTGGACAGGCGCAATCAGCCCCAGCATTTT. As protein: CASSLALDRRNQPQHF. This chain links TRBV5-8 with TRBJ1-5; 7 bases align to TRBD1. The V gene end was trimmed by 0 bases and the J gene end by 2 bases; junction bases not matched to a gene: 5. This CDR3 region has 16 residues. From germline, CDR1 is SGHTS and CDR2 YDEGEE.